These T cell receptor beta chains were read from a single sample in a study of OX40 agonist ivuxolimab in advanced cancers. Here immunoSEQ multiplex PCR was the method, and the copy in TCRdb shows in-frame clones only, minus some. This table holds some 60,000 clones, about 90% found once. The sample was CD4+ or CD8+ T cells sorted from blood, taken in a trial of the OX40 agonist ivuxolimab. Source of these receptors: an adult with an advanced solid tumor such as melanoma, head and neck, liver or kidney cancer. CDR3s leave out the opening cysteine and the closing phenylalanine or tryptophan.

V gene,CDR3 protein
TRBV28,ASSFSSLPNEQF
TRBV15,ATSREGADYGYT
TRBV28,ASSLVRRPEWDSPLH
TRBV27,ASSPGQGETQY
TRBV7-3,ASSLRDRGRGTGELF
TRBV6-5,ASSTHAQGNEQY
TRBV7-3,ASSSSSVGDTQY
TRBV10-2,ASSESRGGEAF
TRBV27,ASSLSPARGYGYT
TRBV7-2,ASSLSDSSSYGYT
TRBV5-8,ASSLGIRTNEQF
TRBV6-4,ASREQGNTEAF
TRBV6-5,ATRGAGTDSYEQY
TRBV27,ASSLGSWGRTRTGTQY
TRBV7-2,ASSRTNAADTQY
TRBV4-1,ASSPGLAGVGTGELF
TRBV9,ASSVATSGSGTQY
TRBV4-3,ASSQAGITF
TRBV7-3,ASSAGTGTDTQY
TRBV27,ASASGTSVTDTQY
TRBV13,ATIPTQY
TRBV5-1,ATSDRGNTEAF
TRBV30,AWNGGTGGLF
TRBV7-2,ASSLAWGAKNIQY
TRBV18,ASSRYRDYLSDTQY
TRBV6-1,ASGQGDRLYGYT
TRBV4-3,ASSQDNRPGTEAF
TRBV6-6,ASSQQGARGYT
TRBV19,ASSAGTSGRWDLSTDTQY
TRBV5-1,ASSLALRVGEQY
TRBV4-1,ASSQEHRIAKNIQY
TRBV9,ASSSGGGTIY
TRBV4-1,ASSQSPLPTSSYNEQF
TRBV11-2,ASSLVPGSNQPQH
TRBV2,ASSGTGVGTQY
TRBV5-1,ASSSTTGGTEAF
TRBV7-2,ASSLGLRTTGELF
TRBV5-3,ARSSVGQGSSDTQY
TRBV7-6,ASSPGQWGNQPQH
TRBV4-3,ASSQDGQGSDTQY
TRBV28,ASSTSGQGISYEQY
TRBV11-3,ASSLSRGQKANYGYT
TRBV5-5,ASSLWNSGTYEQY
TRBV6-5,ASSRDVDSSYEQY
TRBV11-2,ASSVDHTTREQY
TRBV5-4,ASSLPSGNEETQY
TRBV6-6,ASGRDTEAF
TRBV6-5,ASSSSRGGETQY
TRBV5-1,ASSPGGQQSEKLF
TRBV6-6,AGPDRPYNEQF